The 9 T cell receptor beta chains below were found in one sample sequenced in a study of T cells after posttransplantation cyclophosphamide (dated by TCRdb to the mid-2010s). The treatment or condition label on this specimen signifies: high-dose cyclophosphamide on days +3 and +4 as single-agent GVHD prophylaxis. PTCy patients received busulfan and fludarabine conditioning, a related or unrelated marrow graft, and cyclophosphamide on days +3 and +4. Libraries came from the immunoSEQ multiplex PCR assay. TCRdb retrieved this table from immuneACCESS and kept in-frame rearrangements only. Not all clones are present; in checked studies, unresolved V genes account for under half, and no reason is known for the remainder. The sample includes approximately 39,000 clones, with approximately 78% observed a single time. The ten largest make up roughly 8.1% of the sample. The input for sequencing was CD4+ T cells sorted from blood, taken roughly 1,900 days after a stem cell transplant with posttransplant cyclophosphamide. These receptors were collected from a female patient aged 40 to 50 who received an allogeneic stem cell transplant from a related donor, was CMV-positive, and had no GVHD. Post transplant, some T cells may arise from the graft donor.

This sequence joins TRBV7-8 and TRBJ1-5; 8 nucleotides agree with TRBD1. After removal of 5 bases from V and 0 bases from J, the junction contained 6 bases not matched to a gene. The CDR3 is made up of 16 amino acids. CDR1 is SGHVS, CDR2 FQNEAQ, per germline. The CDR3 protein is CASSPRGLGSNQPQHF. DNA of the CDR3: TGTGCCAGCAGCCCCAGGGGGCTGGGTAGCAATCAGCCCCAGCATTTT.

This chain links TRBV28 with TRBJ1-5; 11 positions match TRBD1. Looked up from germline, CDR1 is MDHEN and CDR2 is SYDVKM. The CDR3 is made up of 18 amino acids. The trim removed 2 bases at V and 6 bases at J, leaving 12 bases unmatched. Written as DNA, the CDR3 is TGTGCCAGCAGTTTAAGGGCTGTTGGGACAGGGGGAGGTCAGCCCCAGCATTTT. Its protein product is CASSLRAVGTGGGQPQHF.

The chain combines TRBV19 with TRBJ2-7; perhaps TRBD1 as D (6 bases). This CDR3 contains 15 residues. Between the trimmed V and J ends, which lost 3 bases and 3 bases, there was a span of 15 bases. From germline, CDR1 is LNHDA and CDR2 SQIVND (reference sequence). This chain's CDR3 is CASSIGQYPNYEQYF. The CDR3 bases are TGTGCCAGTAGTATCGGACAGTACCCTAACTACGAGCAGTACTTC.

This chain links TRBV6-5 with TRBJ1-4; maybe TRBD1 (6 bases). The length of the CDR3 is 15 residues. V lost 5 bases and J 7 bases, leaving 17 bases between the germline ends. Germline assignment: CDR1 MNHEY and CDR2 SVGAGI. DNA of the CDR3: TGTGCCAGCAGTCCCAGGGGTGGGCAAGGTGAAAAACTGTTTTTT. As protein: CASSPRGGQGEKLFF.

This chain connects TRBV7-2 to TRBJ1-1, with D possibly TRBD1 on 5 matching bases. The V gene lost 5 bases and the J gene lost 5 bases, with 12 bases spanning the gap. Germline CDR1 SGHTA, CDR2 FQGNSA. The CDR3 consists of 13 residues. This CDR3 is CASSVSGRTEAFF. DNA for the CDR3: TGTGCCAGCAGCGTCTCAGGGCGGACTGAAGCTTTCTTT.

CDR3 protein: CASSTWGEQETQYF. CDR3 in DNA: TGTGCCAGCAGTACCTGGGGGGAACAAGAGACCCAGTACTTC. The V and J genes are TRBV28 and TRBJ2-5, with TRBD2 as a possible D gene (6 bases). The CDR3 totals 14 residues. The V gene lost 5 bases and the J gene lost 2 bases, with 12 bases spanning the gap. CDR1 and CDR2 (germline): MDHEN, SYDVKM.

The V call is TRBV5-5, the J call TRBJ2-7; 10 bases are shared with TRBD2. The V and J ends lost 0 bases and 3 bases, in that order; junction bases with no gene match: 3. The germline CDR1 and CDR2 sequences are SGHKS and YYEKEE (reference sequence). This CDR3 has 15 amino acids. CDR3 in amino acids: CASSLVAGGGYEQYF. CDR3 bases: TGTGCCAGCAGCTTGGTAGCGGGGGGAGGCTACGAGCAGTACTTC.

The CDR3 region has the DNA TGTGCCAGCAGCTTAGAGTGGTCCAGCGGCGGGGAGCTGTTTTTT. Amino acids: CASSLEWSSGGELFF. The gene calls are TRBV11-2 and TRBJ2-2; D is perhaps TRBD2 (5 bases). Germline V gene lookup returns CDR1 SGHAT and CDR2 FQNNGV. Deletions cut 0 bases from V and 7 bases from J, with 12 bases between. The CDR3 contains 15 residues.

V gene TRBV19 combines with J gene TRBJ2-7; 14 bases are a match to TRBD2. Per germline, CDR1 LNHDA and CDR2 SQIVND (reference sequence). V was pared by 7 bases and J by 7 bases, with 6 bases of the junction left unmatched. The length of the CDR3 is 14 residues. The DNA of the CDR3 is TGTGCCAGTACCTCGGGACTAGCGGGGGATGAGCAGTACTTC. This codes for CASTSGLAGDEQYF.